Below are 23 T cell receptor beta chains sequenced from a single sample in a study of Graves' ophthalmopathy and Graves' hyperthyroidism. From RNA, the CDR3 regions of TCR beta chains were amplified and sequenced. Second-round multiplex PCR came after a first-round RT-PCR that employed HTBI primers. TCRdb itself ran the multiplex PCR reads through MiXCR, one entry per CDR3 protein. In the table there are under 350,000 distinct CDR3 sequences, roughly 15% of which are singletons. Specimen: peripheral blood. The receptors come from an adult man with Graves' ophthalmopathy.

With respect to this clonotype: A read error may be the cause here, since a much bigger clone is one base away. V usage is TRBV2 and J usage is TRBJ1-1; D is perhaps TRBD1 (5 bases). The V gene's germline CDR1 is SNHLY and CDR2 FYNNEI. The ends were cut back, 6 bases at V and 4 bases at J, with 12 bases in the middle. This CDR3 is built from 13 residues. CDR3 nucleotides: TGTGCCAGCAGGGACATGGGTGGCACTGAAGCTTTCTTT. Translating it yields CASRDMGGTEAFF. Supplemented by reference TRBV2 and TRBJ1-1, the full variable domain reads EPEVTQTPSHQVTQMGQEVILRCVPISNHLYFYWYRQILGQKVEFLVSFYNNEISEKSEIFDDQFSVERPDGSNFTLKIRSTKLEDSAMYFCASRDMGGTEAFFGQGTRLTVV.

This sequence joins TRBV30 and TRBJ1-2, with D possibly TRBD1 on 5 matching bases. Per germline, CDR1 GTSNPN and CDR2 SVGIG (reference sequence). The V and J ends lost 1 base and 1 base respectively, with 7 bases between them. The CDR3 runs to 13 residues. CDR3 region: CAWSAGLNYGYTF. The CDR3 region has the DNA TGTGCCTGGAGTGCGGGGCTTAACTATGGCTACACCTTC.

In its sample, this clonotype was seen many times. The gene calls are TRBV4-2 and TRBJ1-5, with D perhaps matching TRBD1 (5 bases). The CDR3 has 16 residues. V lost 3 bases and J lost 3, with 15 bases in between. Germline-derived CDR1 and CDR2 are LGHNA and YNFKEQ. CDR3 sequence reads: CASSQYLTVDNQPQHF. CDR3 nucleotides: TGTGCCAGCAGCCAGTATTTGACAGTAGACAATCAGCCCCAGCATTTT.

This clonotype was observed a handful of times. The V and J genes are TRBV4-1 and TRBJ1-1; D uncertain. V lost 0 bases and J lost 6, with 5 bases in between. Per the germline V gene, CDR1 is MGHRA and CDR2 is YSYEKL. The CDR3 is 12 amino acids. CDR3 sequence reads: CASSQDGPEAFF. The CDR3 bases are TGCGCCAGCAGCCAAGACGGCCCTGAAGCTTTCTTT.

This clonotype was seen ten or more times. The chain's CDR3 is CASSVEDGTNTEAFF. Written as DNA, the CDR3 is TGTGCCAGCAGCGTAGAGGACGGAACGAACACTGAAGCTTTCTTT. J is TRBJ1-1 and V is TRBV9; the D is unclear. Germline V CDR1 and CDR2: SGDLS, YYNGEE. The CDR3 is 15 residues long. With 0 bases removed from V and 1 base from J, the gap between germline ends came to 10 bases.

In nucleotides, the CDR3 is TGTGCCAGCAGCTATGGGGCTAGCGGGGGGGCCCAAGAGACCCAGTACTTC. Amino acid sequence: CASSYGASGGAQETQYF. The rearrangement links TRBV7-9 to TRBJ2-5, with 12 bases matching TRBD2. J lost 1 base, V lost 4 bases, and 7 bases had no gene match. This CDR3 spans 17 amino acids. Germline CDR1 and CDR2: SEHNR and FQNEAQ (reference sequence).

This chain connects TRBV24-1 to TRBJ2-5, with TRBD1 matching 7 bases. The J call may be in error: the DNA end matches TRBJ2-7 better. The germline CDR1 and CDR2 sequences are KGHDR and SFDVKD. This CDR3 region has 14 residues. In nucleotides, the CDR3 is TGTGCCACCCAAAGGCAGGGGGTTCGGTACGAGCAGTACTTC. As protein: CATQRQGVRYEQYF.

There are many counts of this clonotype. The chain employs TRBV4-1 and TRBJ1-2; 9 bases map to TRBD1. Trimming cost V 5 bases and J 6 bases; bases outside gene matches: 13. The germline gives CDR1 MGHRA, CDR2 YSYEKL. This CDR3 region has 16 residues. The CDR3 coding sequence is TGCGCCAGCAGCGCCCTCGAGACAGGGGGGAAACATGGCTACACCTTC. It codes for CASSALETGGKHGYTF.

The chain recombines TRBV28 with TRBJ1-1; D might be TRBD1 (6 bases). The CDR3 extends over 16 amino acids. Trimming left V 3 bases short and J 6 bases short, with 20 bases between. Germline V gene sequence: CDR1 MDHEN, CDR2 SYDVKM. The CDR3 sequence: CASSFPLGGLGAEAFF. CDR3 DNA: TGTGCCAGCAGTTTCCCGCTGGGGGGCCTGGGGGCTGAAGCTTTCTTT.

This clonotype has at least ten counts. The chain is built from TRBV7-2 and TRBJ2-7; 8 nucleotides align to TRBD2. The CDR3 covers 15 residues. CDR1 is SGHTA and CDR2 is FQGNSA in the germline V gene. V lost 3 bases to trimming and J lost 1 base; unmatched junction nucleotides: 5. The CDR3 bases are TGTGCCAGCAGCTTCACTAGCGGAATTTCCTACGAGCAGTACTTC. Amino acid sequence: CASSFTSGISYEQYF.

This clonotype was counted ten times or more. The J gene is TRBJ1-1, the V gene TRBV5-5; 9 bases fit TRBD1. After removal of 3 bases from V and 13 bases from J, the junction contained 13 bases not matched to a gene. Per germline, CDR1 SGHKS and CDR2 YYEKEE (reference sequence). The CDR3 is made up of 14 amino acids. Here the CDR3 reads CASSYEGQGNGVFF. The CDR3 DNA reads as TGTGCCAGCAGCTACGAGGGACAGGGTAACGGGGTTTTCTTT. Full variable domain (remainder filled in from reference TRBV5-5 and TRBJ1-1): DAGVTQSPTHLIKTRGQQVTLRCSPISGHKSVSWYQQVLGQGPQFIFQYYEKEERGRGNFPDRFSARQFPNYSSELNVNALLLGDSALYLCASSYEGQGNGVFFGQGTRLTVV.

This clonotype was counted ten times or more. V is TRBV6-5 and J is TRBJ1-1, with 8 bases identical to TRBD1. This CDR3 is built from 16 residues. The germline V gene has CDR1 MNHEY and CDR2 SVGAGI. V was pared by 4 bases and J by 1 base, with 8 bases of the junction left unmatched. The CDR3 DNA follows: TGTGCCAGCAGTTCGAAGACAGGGGTTGAGAACACTGAAGCTTTCTTT. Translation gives CASSSKTGVENTEAFF.

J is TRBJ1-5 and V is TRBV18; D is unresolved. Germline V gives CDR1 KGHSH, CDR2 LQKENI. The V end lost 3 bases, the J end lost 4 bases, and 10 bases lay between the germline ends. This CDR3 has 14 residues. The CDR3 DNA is TGTGCCAGCTCACCGGGAATGGGGAATCAGCCCCAGCATTTT. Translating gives CASSPGMGNQPQHF.

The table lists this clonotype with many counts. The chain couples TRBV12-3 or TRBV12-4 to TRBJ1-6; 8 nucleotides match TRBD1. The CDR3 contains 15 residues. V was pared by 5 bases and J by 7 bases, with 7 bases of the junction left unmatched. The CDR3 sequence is CASSQAGGGNSPLHF. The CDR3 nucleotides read TGTGCCAGCAGTCAAGCAGGGGGCGGGAATTCACCCCTCCACTTT.

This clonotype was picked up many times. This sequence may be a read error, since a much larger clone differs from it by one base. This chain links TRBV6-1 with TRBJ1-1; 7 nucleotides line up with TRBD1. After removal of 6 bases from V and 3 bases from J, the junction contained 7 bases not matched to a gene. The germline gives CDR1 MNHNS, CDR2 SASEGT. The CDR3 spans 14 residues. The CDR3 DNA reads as TGTGCCAGCAGCAGGGACAGAATTTACACTGAAGCTTTCTTT. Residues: CASSRDRIYTEAFF.

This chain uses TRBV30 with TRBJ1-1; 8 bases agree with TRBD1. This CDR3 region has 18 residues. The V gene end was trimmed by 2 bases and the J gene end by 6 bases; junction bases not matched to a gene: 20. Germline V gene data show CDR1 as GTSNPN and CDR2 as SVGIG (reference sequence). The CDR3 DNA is TGTGCCTGGAGTTCCGGGTTCACAGGGGGGACCCTGGGGTCTGAAGCTTTCTTT. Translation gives CAWSSGFTGGTLGSEAFF.

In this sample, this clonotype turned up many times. Written as DNA, the CDR3 is TGTGCCAGCAGTTTATGGAGGACAGGGGGTGATCAGCCCCAGCATTTT. It is translated as CASSLWRTGGDQPQHF. The rearrangement joins TRBV28 to TRBJ1-5; 10 bases match TRBD1. The V gene end was trimmed by 0 bases and the J gene end by 5 bases; junction bases not matched to a gene: 4. The length of the CDR3 is 16 residues. Germline CDR1 MDHEN, CDR2 SYDVKM.

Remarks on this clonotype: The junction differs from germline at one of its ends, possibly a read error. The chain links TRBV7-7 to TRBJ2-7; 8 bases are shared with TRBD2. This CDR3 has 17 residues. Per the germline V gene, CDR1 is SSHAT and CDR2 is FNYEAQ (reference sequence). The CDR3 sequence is CASSPEEGTREIYEQYF. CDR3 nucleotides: TGTGCTAGCAGCCCCGAGGAGGGGACTAGGGAAATCTACGAGCAGTACTTC.

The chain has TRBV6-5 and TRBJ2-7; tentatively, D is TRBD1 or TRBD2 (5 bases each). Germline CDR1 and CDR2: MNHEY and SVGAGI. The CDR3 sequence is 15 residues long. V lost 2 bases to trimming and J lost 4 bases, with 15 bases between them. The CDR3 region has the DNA TGTGCCAGCAGTTACGGGACGGACTCCGAGTACGAGCAGTACTTC. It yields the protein CASSYGTDSEYEQYF.

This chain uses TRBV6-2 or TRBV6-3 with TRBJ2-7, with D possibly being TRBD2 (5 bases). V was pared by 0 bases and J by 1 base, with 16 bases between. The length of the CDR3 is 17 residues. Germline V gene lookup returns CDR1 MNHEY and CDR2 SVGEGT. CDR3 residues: CASSYSFFGLVSYEQYF. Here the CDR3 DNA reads TGTGCCAGCAGTTACTCTTTTTTTGGACTGGTATCCTACGAGCAGTACTTC.

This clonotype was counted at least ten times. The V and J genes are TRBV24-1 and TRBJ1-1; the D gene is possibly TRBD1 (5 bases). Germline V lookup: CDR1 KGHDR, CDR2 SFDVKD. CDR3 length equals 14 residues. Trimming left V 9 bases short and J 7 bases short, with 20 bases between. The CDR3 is CATREGSVQGEAFF. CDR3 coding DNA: TGTGCCACCCGAGAGGGCAGTGTTCAGGGTGAAGCTTTCTTT.

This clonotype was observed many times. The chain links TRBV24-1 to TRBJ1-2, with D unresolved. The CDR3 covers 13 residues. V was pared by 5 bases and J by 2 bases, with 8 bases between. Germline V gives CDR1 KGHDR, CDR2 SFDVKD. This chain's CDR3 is CATSGRTNYGYTF. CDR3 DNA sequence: TGTGCCACCAGTGGTCGGACGAACTATGGCTACACCTTC.

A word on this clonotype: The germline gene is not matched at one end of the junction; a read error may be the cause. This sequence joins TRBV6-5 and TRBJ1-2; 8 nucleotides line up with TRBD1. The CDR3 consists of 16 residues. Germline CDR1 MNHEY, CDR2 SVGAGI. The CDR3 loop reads CASSYSIIEGAGGYIF. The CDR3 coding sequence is TGTGCCAGCAGTTACTCGATAATAGAGGGGGCAGGGGGCTACATCTTC.